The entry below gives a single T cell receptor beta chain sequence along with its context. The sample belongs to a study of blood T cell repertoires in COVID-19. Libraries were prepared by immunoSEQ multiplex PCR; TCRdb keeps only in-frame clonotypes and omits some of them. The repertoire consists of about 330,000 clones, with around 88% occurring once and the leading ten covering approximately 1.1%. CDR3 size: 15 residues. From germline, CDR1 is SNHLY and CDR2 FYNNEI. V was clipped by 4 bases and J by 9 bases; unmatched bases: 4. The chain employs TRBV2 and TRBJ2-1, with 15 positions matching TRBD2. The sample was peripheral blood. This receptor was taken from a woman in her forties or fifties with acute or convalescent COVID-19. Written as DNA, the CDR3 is TGTGCCAGCAGTGGGACTAGCGGGGGGGCAGGTGAGCAGTTCTTC. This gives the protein CASSGTSGGAGEQFF.